The 31 T cell receptor beta chains listed next were all sequenced from one sample in a study of blood T cell repertoires in COVID-19. The protocol was immunoSEQ multiplex PCR, while the TCRdb copy is restricted to in-frame clones and leaves out a portion. The repertoire holds 150,000 to 200,000 clones, with more than 75% as singletons. Sequences were obtained from peripheral blood. The receptors were sampled from a man between 18 and 35 years old with acute or convalescent COVID-19.

This sequence joins TRBV6-2 or TRBV6-3 and TRBJ2-1; 11 positions agree with TRBD2. With V trimmed by 5 bases and J by 3 bases, 12 bases remained unmatched. The CDR3 length is 18 residues. Germline V gives CDR1 MNHEY, CDR2 SVGEGT. The CDR3 protein is CASSKELAGGPLYNEQFF. As DNA, the CDR3 is TGTGCCAGCAGTAAAGAGCTAGCGGGGGGTCCCCTCTACAATGAGCAGTTCTTC.

The chain has TRBV4-1 and TRBJ1-6; no definite D call. The CDR3 is 15 residues long. Germline values: CDR1 MGHRA, CDR2 YSYEKL. Trimming left V 0 bases short and J 13 bases short, with 16 bases between. CDR3 protein: CASSQESLLFFPLHF. For the CDR3, the DNA is TGCGCCAGCAGCCAAGAATCCCTCCTCTTTTTCCCCCTCCACTTT.

V gene TRBV7-6 combines with J gene TRBJ2-1, with 8 nucleotides matching TRBD2. Per the germline V gene, CDR1 is SGHVS and CDR2 is FNYEAQ. V was clipped by 1 base and J by 15 bases; unmatched bases: 5. There are 12 residues in the CDR3. The CDR3 DNA sequence: TGTGCCAGCAGCTTAGGAGCGGGAGCTCCGTTCTTC. Amino acid sequence: CASSLGAGAPFF.

The chain combines TRBV14 with TRBJ2-1, with 13 bases aligning to TRBD2. The CDR3 has 17 amino acids. The germline V gene has CDR1 SGHDN and CDR2 FVKESK. V lost 3 bases and J lost 4; bases outside the gene matches: 6. In DNA form, the CDR3 reads TGTGCCAGCAGCCACACTAGCGGGGGGGTCGTATACAATGAGCAGTTCTTC. This encodes CASSHTSGGVVYNEQFF.

The V gene is TRBV5-1, the J gene TRBJ2-1; 9 bases are a match to TRBD1. This CDR3 region has 15 residues. Germline V gives CDR1 SGHRS, CDR2 YFSETQ. V shed 3 bases and J 7 bases; nucleotides not matched to a gene: 8. The DNA for the CDR3 is TGCGCCAGCAGCTCCTGGACAGGGGAGGGTAATGAGCAGTTCTTC. Residues: CASSSWTGEGNEQFF.

The chain has TRBV6-5 and TRBJ1-3; D is perhaps TRBD1 (5 bases). CDR1 is MNHEY, CDR2 SVGAGI, per germline. The CDR3 totals 15 residues. V was shortened by 2 bases and J by 1 base, with 9 bases between the two germline ends. In DNA, the CDR3 is TGTGCCAGCAGTTACAGGGGCCCTTCTGGAAACACCATATATTTT. Amino acids: CASSYRGPSGNTIYF.

The chain is built from TRBV11-2 and TRBJ2-1; 9 nucleotides align to TRBD1. The CDR3 is 19 amino acids. Germline assignment: CDR1 SGHAT and CDR2 FQNNGV. With 1 base clipped from V and 5 bases from J, the junction kept 15 bases outside the gene matches. The DNA of the CDR3 is TGTGCCAGCAGCTTAGTGCCGCTGGGGGGACAGGGAATTAACAATGAGCAGTTCTTC. It codes for CASSLVPLGGQGINNEQFF.

This chain uses TRBV2 with TRBJ1-2, with 8 bases identical to TRBD1. V gave up 4 bases and J gave up 4 bases; unmatched junction bases: 5. The germline V gene has CDR1 SNHLY and CDR2 FYNNEI. CDR3 length: 14 amino acids. CDR3 loop: CASSGTGWGYGYTF. In nucleotides, the CDR3 is TGTGCCAGCAGTGGGACAGGGTGGGGCTATGGCTACACCTTC.

The rearrangement links TRBV25-1 to TRBJ2-1, with 10 bases matching TRBD1. The CDR3 length is 14 residues. Per the germline V gene, CDR1 is MGHDK and CDR2 is SYGVNS. J lost 7 bases, V lost 8 bases, and 8 bases had no gene match. As DNA, the CDR3 is TGTGCCAGCGACTCGGGACAGGGGAGAAATGAGCAGTTCTTC. Its protein is CASDSGQGRNEQFF.

The chain has TRBV6-2 or TRBV6-3 and TRBJ2-1, with a weak D call TRBD1 (6 bases). The V gene's germline CDR1 is MNHEY and CDR2 SVGEGT. Between the trimmed V and J ends, which lost 5 bases and 15 bases, there was a span of 14 bases. This CDR3 has 11 amino acids. CDR3 bases: TGTGCCAGCAGTCCCGGGACACTGGCGTTCTTC. It encodes CASSPGTLAFF.

The CDR3 sequence: CASSLSFTGDEQYF. For the CDR3, the DNA is TGTGCCAGCAGTCTAAGTTTCACGGGGGACGAGCAGTACTTC. This sequence joins TRBV2 and TRBJ2-7; perhaps TRBD2 as D (6 bases). The CDR3 totals 14 residues. Germline-derived CDR1 and CDR2 are SNHLY and FYNNEI. The V and J ends lost 5 bases and 5 bases respectively, with 16 bases between them.

V usage is TRBV7-9 and J usage is TRBJ2-7, with TRBD2 matching over 13 bases. There are 16 residues in the CDR3. Trimming removed 3 bases from V and 6 bases from J; junction bases left unmatched: 8. Germline-derived CDR1 and CDR2 are SEHNR and FQNEAQ (reference sequence). The CDR3 reads CASSLSGTSGTVEQYF. CDR3 nucleotide sequence: TGTGCCAGCAGCTTGTCGGGGACTAGCGGGACTGTCGAGCAGTACTTC.

V is TRBV30 and J is TRBJ1-2, with 8 nucleotides matching TRBD1. Trimming took 0 bases from V and 1 from J; bases not matched to a gene: 1. The germline V gene has CDR1 GTSNPN and CDR2 SVGIG (reference sequence). CDR3 length equals 14 residues. CDR3 in amino acids: CAWSVTGGNYGYTF. For the CDR3, the DNA is TGTGCCTGGAGTGTAACAGGGGGTAACTATGGCTACACCTTC.

The rearrangement joins TRBV30 to TRBJ1-1; TRBD1 aligns across 7 bases. CDR3 size: 13 residues. V was pared by 3 bases and J by 0 bases, with 1 base of the junction left unmatched. Germline V gene lookup returns CDR1 GTSNPN and CDR2 SVGIG (reference sequence). CDR3 nucleotides: TGTGCCTGGAGGACAGGGTTGAACACTGAAGCTTTCTTT. It specifies CAWRTGLNTEAFF.

The rearrangement uses TRBV4-1 and TRBJ1-2; no clear D gene. Trimming shortened V by 1 base and J by 0 bases, and 9 bases separated the two germline ends. CDR3 length: 15 amino acids. CDR1 is MGHRA, CDR2 YSYEKL, per germline. The CDR3 DNA sequence: TGCGCCAGCAGCCAAGTTGAGGCTCCTAACTATGGCTACACCTTC. It yields the protein CASSQVEAPNYGYTF.

The genes are TRBV30 and TRBJ1-3; maybe TRBD1 (6 bases). V lost 5 bases and J 3 bases, leaving 11 bases between the germline ends. The length of the CDR3 is 13 residues. Germline CDR1 reads GTSNPN; CDR2 reads SVGIG (reference sequence). The CDR3 DNA reads TGTGCCTGGGAGGGGGTCTTTGGAAACACCATATATTTT. Translating it yields CAWEGVFGNTIYF.

The chain has TRBV6-5 and TRBJ2-7, with D perhaps matching TRBD1 (5 bases). The CDR3 has 14 amino acids. Germline CDR1 MNHEY, CDR2 SVGAGI. Trimming took off 5 bases at V and 2 bases at J, with 13 bases between the two ends. As DNA, the CDR3 is TGTGCCAGCAGTCCGACGACAGTCGCCTACGAGCAGTACTTC. Protein: CASSPTTVAYEQYF.

The J gene is TRBJ2-5, the V gene TRBV7-9; 9 positions agree with TRBD1. Germline assignment: CDR1 SEHNR and CDR2 FQNEAQ (reference sequence). The CDR3 loop spans 13 amino acids. J lost 5 bases, V lost 5 bases, and 3 bases had no gene match. CDR3 in DNA: TGTGCCAGCAGCCGTGGACAGGGGGAGACCCAGTACTTC. The encoded protein is CASSRGQGETQYF.

The rearrangement joins TRBV10-3 to TRBJ1-6; D may be TRBD1 (5 bases). The V and J ends lost 2 bases and 12 bases respectively, with 38 bases between them. CDR1 is ENHRY and CDR2 is SYGVKD in the germline V gene. The CDR3 contains 22 residues. CDR3 sequence reads: CAISEAGRLWPEINNSGIPLHF. CDR3 in DNA: TGTGCCATCAGTGAGGCAGGGCGCCTATGGCCCGAAATTAATAATTCCGGTATACCCCTCCACTTT.

The rearrangement uses TRBV19 and TRBJ1-1, with D perhaps TRBD1 (6 bases). This CDR3 has 15 amino acids. Per the germline V gene, CDR1 is LNHDA and CDR2 is SQIVND (reference sequence). V was cut by 2 bases and J by 0 bases, with 10 bases left in between. The CDR3 protein is CASSIQGRMNTEAFF. The CDR3 nucleotides read TGTGCCAGTAGTATACAGGGGCGGATGAACACTGAAGCTTTCTTT.

This chain links TRBV5-1 with TRBJ2-1, with D unclear. This CDR3 spans 14 amino acids. Trimming took 0 bases from V and 5 from J, leaving 9 bases between them. The germline V gene encodes CDR1 SGHRS and CDR2 YFSETQ. The CDR3 sequence: CASSLVADNNEQFF. The CDR3 DNA is TGCGCCAGCAGCTTGGTGGCAGACAACAATGAGCAGTTCTTC.

V gene TRBV20-1 combines with J gene TRBJ2-7, with TRBD2 as a possible D gene (5 bases). The V gene lost 3 bases and the J gene lost 3 bases, with 15 bases spanning the gap. This CDR3 region has 14 residues. Germline V gene sequence: CDR1 DFQATT, CDR2 SNEGSKA (reference sequence). CDR3 bases: TGCAGTGCTAGTAGCGTAATGAGGGACTACGAGCAGTACTTC. Its translation: CSASSVMRDYEQYF.

The rearrangement uses TRBV7-8 and TRBJ1-3; 8 positions match TRBD1. The CDR3 extends over 18 amino acids. Germline V gives CDR1 SGHVS, CDR2 FQNEAQ. V lost 4 bases to trimming and J lost 2 bases; unmatched junction nucleotides: 13. The chain's CDR3 is CASSSRARTGLPGNTIYF. In DNA, the CDR3 is TGTGCCAGCAGCTCCAGGGCCCGGACAGGGTTACCTGGAAACACCATATATTTT.

This clone was seen only a few times. V usage is TRBV19 and J usage is TRBJ2-5; possible D gene TRBD2, 5 bases. CDR1 is LNHDA, CDR2 SQIVND, per germline (reference sequence). The CDR3 consists of 15 residues. V was trimmed by 4 bases and J by 5 bases, leaving 17 bases between them. The CDR3 sequence: CASSTLANRGETQYF. The DNA for the CDR3 is TGTGCCAGTAGTACCCTTGCTAATAGAGGGGAGACCCAGTACTTC.

The chain links TRBV28 to TRBJ2-7; 14 bases fit TRBD2. There are 16 residues in the CDR3. Germline V gene data show CDR1 as MDHEN and CDR2 as SYDVKM. Trimming at V came to 5 bases and at J to 6 bases, leaving 9 bases not matched to a gene. CDR3 sequence (DNA): TGTGCCAGCAGTCACCGACTAGCGGGAGGGGTAGGCGAGCAGTACTTC. Translation: CASSHRLAGGVGEQYF.

This clone was picked up one time. V gene TRBV7-2 combines with J gene TRBJ2-7; D may be TRBD1 (6 bases). CDR1 and CDR2 (germline): SGHTA, FQGNSA. The CDR3 contains 15 residues. V was cut by 1 base and J by 3 bases, with 13 bases left in between. The CDR3 DNA follows: TGTGCCAGCAGCTTAGTGGGTCAGGGGCTCTACGAGCAGTACTTC. As protein: CASSLVGQGLYEQYF.

This chain uses TRBV5-1 with TRBJ1-1; perhaps TRBD1 as D (6 bases). Germline V gene sequence: CDR1 SGHRS, CDR2 YFSETQ. The CDR3 extends over 15 amino acids. V was clipped by 4 bases and J by 3 bases, with 16 bases between them. The CDR3 coding sequence is TGCGCCAGCAGCACCTTAGGACAGAGGGACACTGAAGCTTTCTTT. As protein: CASSTLGQRDTEAFF.

The chain carries TRBV30 and TRBJ1-3; the D gene is possibly TRBD1 (5 bases). CDR3 length equals 16 residues. Germline V gene lookup returns CDR1 GTSNPN and CDR2 SVGIG (reference sequence). Deletions cut 2 bases from V and 4 bases from J, with 18 bases between. CDR3 amino acids: CAWSSVSRVFGNTIYF. The CDR3, as DNA: TGTGCCTGGAGTTCCGTGAGCAGGGTATTCGGAAACACCATATATTTT.

Only one count was recorded for this clone. The chain employs TRBV29-1 and TRBJ2-2; D is perhaps TRBD1 (5 bases). Germline loops: CDR1 SQVTM, CDR2 ANQGSEA. V was trimmed by 2 bases and J by 4 bases, leaving 11 bases between them. This CDR3 spans 14 amino acids. CDR3 nucleotide sequence: TGCAGCGTTGAAAGGGGTATGAGCACCGGGGAGCTGTTTTTT. Translating gives CSVERGMSTGELFF.

This rearrangement joins TRBV19 to TRBJ1-1; 8 nucleotides align to TRBD1. Germline lookup yields CDR1 LNHDA and CDR2 SQIVND (reference sequence). This CDR3 comprises 16 residues. J lost 1 base, V lost 6 bases, and 10 bases had no gene match. Here the CDR3 DNA reads TGTGCCAGTAGGGGAGGCCACGGGACAGGGAACACTGAAGCTTTCTTT. This sequence encodes CASRGGHGTGNTEAFF.

The CDR3 nucleotides read TGTGCCAGCAGCGTTGGGACTAGCGGGATTTACGAGCAGTACTTC. Translated: CASSVGTSGIYEQYF. The J gene is TRBJ2-7, the V gene TRBV9, with TRBD2 matching over 13 bases. V was pared by 2 bases and J by 4 bases, with 3 bases of the junction left unmatched. The CDR3 runs to 15 residues. CDR1 is SGDLS, CDR2 YYNGEE, per germline.